This TCR beta chain was documented in a study of graft-versus-host responses after intestinal transplantation. As for the study in general: The study gave all recipients anti-thymocyte globulin induction, then tacrolimus and steroids for roughly 3 years. Study-wide results and limits: There were GvH clones found in recipient marrow, and some of them appeared first in ileum or blood.

Method: immunoSEQ multiplex PCR; TCRdb's copy keeps in-frame clones and lacks some. In the table there are around 50,000 clones, about 89% of which are singletons. Germline values: CDR1 SGDLS, CDR2 YYNGEE. Losses at the gene ends were 3 bases for V and 2 bases for J; bases not matched to a gene: 6. The CDR3 is 16 amino acids. Points on this clone: Its target is unknown.

This chain joins TRBV9 and TRBJ1-5; TRBD1 matches 9 bases. This material consisted of unstimulated CD4+ T cells sorted from spleen or lymph node cells, taken before transplant. The sequence was collected from a human donor who was the organ donor for an intestinal transplant. CDR3 in amino acids: CASSATGGAGNQPQHF. The DNA of the CDR3 is TGTGCCAGCAGCGCCACAGGGGGCGCAGGCAATCAGCCCCAGCATTTT.